The 20 T cell receptor beta chains listed next were all sequenced from one sample in a study of shared clonotypes between healthy human individuals (dated by TCRdb to the early 2020s). The library was obtained by the immunoSEQ multiplex PCR assay. The clones in this table, taken by TCRdb from immuneACCESS, are in-frame only. Not every clone is retained; where verified, under half of the shortfall comes from an unresolved V gene, and the cause of the rest is unknown. The sample has 1.4 million or so clones on record, around 98.5% of them singletons. Of the sample, 0.36% is held by the ten largest clones. The sample consisted of naive CD4+ T cells sorted from blood. This specimen's cell subset or site label, per the study, means: CD45RA+ positively selected. All receptors come from a man aged 30 to 45 in good health.

With respect to this clone: Other DNA sequences in this sample translate to the same CDR3. The chain is built from TRBV11-2 and TRBJ2-7, with 7 positions matching TRBD1. The CDR3 is made up of 13 amino acids. The junction had 3 bases not matched to a gene; V was cut back by 4 bases and J by 3 bases. Germline values: CDR1 SGHAT, CDR2 FQNNGV. The CDR3 DNA is TGTGCCAGCAGCTCGAGACAGGGCTACGAGCAGTACTTC. It specifies CASSSRQGYEQYF.

The chain has TRBV7-8 and TRBJ2-3; 9 nucleotides match TRBD2. Germline V lookup: CDR1 SGHVS, CDR2 FQNEAQ. The CDR3 runs to 14 residues. J was trimmed by 1 base and V by 9 bases; bases with no gene match: 5. In nucleotides, the CDR3 is TGTGCCAGTAGCGGGAGACAGCGCACAGATACGCAGTATTTT. Translated: CASSGRQRTDTQYF.

The chain recombines TRBV28 with TRBJ2-7; a possible D gene is TRBD1 (6 bases). The length of the CDR3 is 16 residues. Germline-derived CDR1 and CDR2 are MDHEN and SYDVKM. Trimming left V 10 bases short and J 1 base short, with 23 bases between. The CDR3 here is CATMRAGAIFSYEQYF. As DNA, the CDR3 is TGTGCCACCATGAGGGCAGGGGCTATCTTTTCCTACGAGCAGTACTTC.

V and J are TRBV18 and TRBJ2-4; D is possibly TRBD2 (5 bases). Per germline, CDR1 KGHSH and CDR2 LQKENI. This CDR3 has 16 residues. The V end was cut by 1 base, the J end by 0 bases, with 10 bases between. The CDR3 DNA sequence: TGTGCCAGCTCACCACTTTCCGCGGGAGCCAAAAACATTCAGTACTTC. It translates to CASSPLSAGAKNIQYF.

V gene TRBV2 combines with J gene TRBJ2-7; maybe TRBD2 (5 bases). Trimming left V 8 bases short and J 4 bases short, with 12 bases between. Germline V CDR1 and CDR2: SNHLY, FYNNEI. The CDR3 has 12 amino acids. The DNA for the CDR3 is TGTGCCAGCGCCCGGGGAATGTACGAGCAGTACTTC. Amino acid sequence: CASARGMYEQYF.

This clone appeared a single time. The chain uses TRBV29-1 and TRBJ2-1; the match to TRBD1 covers 7 bases. Germline trimming cut 4 bases from V and 0 bases from J; bases unmatched to any gene: 3. The CDR3 runs to 14 residues. Germline CDR1 reads SQVTM; CDR2 reads ANQGSEA. CDR3 sequence: CSVAPGGSYNEQFF. DNA for the CDR3: TGCAGCGTTGCCCCAGGGGGCTCCTACAATGAGCAGTTCTTC.

A remark on this clone: The sample contains more than one DNA sequence encoding this CDR3. The chain links TRBV20-1 to TRBJ2-7; a possible D gene is TRBD2 (5 bases). V was clipped by 3 bases and J by 3 bases, with 6 bases between them. The CDR3 extends over 11 amino acids. CDR1 is DFQATT and CDR2 is SNEGSKA in the germline V gene (reference sequence). The CDR3 DNA follows: TGCAGTGCTAGCGAGGGCTACGAGCAGTACTTC. Translation: CSASEGYEQYF.

Remarks on this clone: The identical CDR3 is also encoded by other nucleotide sequences in the sample. The V and J genes are TRBV5-4 and TRBJ2-7, with 13 bases lining up with TRBD2. The junction had 3 bases not matched to a gene; V was cut back by 3 bases and J by 3 bases. This CDR3 region has 15 residues. From germline, CDR1 is SGHNT and CDR2 YYREEE (reference sequence). As DNA, the CDR3 is TGTGCCAGCAGCTCTCGGACTAGCGGGAGCTACGAGCAGTACTTC. It translates to CASSSRTSGSYEQYF.

The chain uses TRBV4-1 and TRBJ2-3; 7 bases agree with TRBD2. From germline, CDR1 is MGHRA and CDR2 YSYEKL. There are 19 residues in the CDR3. J was trimmed by 1 base and V by 1 base; bases with no gene match: 14. The CDR3 DNA reads as TGCGCCAGCAGCCAAGCGAGGACGGGAGGTGCCTTGGGCACAGATACGCAGTATTTT. This encodes CASSQARTGGALGTDTQYF.

The chain employs TRBV2 and TRBJ2-3; 12 nucleotides match TRBD2. Germline V gives CDR1 SNHLY, CDR2 FYNNEI. The CDR3 is 15 amino acids. Trimming at V came to 8 bases and at J to 1 base, leaving 4 bases not matched to a gene. The DNA of the CDR3 is TGTGCCAGCTCTAGCGGGAGGGACGGCACAGATACGCAGTATTTT. Translation: CASSSGRDGTDTQYF.

Concerning this clone: At one boundary the junction diverges from the germline segment, which might be a read error. The J gene is TRBJ2-7, the V gene TRBV14; a possible D gene is TRBD2 (6 bases). From germline, CDR1 is SGHDN and CDR2 FVKESK. This CDR3 spans 13 amino acids. The CDR3 DNA sequence: TGTGCCAGTAGCCGGGAGTTTACCTACGAGCAGTACTTC. Protein product: CASSREFTYEQYF.

Turning to this clone: Other DNA sequences within the sample encode an identical CDR3. The chain uses TRBV20-1 and TRBJ1-1; D may be TRBD1 (6 bases). The germline V and J ends were trimmed by 6 bases and 3 bases, with 8 bases remaining between them. Germline loops: CDR1 DFQATT, CDR2 SNEGSKA (reference sequence). The length of the CDR3 is 11 residues. The CDR3 nucleotides read TGCAGTGCCACAGGGTACACTGAAGCTTTCTTT. Protein sequence: CSATGYTEAFF.

This rearrangement joins TRBV28 to TRBJ2-1, with D possibly matching TRBD2 (5 bases). Trimming stripped 6 bases from V and 8 bases from J, with 26 bases between. The CDR3 is made up of 17 amino acids. Looked up from germline, CDR1 is MDHEN and CDR2 is SYDVKM. CDR3 loop: CASSRPRGPQVIDEQFF. CDR3 DNA: TGTGCCAGCAGCCGGCCCCGGGGTCCGCAGGTTATTGATGAGCAGTTCTTC.

Concerning this clone: This CDR3 is also generated by other DNA sequences in the sample. V gene TRBV7-9 combines with J gene TRBJ2-5; D perhaps matches TRBD2 (6 bases). V lost 0 bases and J 1 base, leaving 6 bases between the germline ends. Germline V CDR1 and CDR2: SEHNR, FQNEAQ (reference sequence). The CDR3 length is 14 residues. In DNA, the CDR3 is TGTGCCAGCAGCTTAGCGGGGGGCCAAGAGACCCAGTACTTC. Translation gives CASSLAGGQETQYF.

The V gene is TRBV29-1, the J gene TRBJ2-6; D might be TRBD1 or TRBD2, each matching 6 bases. This CDR3 is built from 14 residues. Germline V gene data show CDR1 as SQVTM and CDR2 as ANQGSEA. Here the CDR3 reads CSEGGTPGANVLTF. The CDR3, as DNA: TGCAGTGAGGGGGGCACCCCCGGGGCCAACGTCCTGACTTTC.

This clone was seen a single time. The sample holds other DNA sequences that translate to the same CDR3. The chain uses TRBV5-6 and TRBJ1-5; no reliable D call. The CDR3 consists of 12 residues. Per germline, CDR1 SGHDT and CDR2 YYEEEE. Between the trimmed V and J ends, which lost 2 bases and 2 bases, there was a span of 2 bases. The CDR3 loop reads CASSFGNQPQHF. The CDR3 region has the DNA TGTGCCAGCAGCTTCGGCAATCAGCCCCAGCATTTT.

This chain links TRBV28 with TRBJ2-1; TRBD1 or TRBD2 may be the D gene (6 bases each). The CDR3 has 16 amino acids. The V end lost 2 bases, the J end lost 0 bases, and 11 bases lay between the germline ends. The V gene's germline CDR1 is MDHEN and CDR2 SYDVKM. CDR3 amino acids: CASSLGGPSSYNEQFF. The CDR3, as DNA: TGTGCCAGCAGTTTAGGGGGGCCGAGCTCCTACAATGAGCAGTTCTTC.

J is TRBJ2-2 and V is TRBV10-3; D is uncertain. The length of the CDR3 is 15 residues. Germline V gene lookup returns CDR1 ENHRY and CDR2 SYGVKD. The ends were cut back, 2 bases at V and 8 bases at J, with 15 bases in the middle. The CDR3 sequence: CAISEVRANLGELFF. The CDR3 DNA sequence: TGTGCCATCAGTGAGGTTAGGGCAAATCTAGGGGAGCTGTTTTTT.

As regards this clone: The sample has other DNA sequences that encode this CDR3 too. The chain combines TRBV7-2 with TRBJ2-5, with D maybe TRBD1 (6 bases). The V and J ends lost 6 bases and 4 bases respectively, with 12 bases between them. The CDR3 has 13 residues. Germline lookup yields CDR1 SGHTA and CDR2 FQGNSA. CDR3 sequence (DNA): TGTGCCAGCAGTAATCGAGGGGGAGAGACCCAGTACTTC. The encoded protein is CASSNRGGETQYF.

The chain has TRBV6-1 and TRBJ1-2, with D unresolved. Trimming left V 8 bases short and J 1 base short, with 11 bases between. CDR3 length: 13 residues. Germline CDR1 MNHNS, CDR2 SASEGT. CDR3 in amino acids: CASLYTVNYGYTF. In DNA form, the CDR3 reads TGTGCCAGCCTATATACTGTTAACTATGGCTACACCTTC.